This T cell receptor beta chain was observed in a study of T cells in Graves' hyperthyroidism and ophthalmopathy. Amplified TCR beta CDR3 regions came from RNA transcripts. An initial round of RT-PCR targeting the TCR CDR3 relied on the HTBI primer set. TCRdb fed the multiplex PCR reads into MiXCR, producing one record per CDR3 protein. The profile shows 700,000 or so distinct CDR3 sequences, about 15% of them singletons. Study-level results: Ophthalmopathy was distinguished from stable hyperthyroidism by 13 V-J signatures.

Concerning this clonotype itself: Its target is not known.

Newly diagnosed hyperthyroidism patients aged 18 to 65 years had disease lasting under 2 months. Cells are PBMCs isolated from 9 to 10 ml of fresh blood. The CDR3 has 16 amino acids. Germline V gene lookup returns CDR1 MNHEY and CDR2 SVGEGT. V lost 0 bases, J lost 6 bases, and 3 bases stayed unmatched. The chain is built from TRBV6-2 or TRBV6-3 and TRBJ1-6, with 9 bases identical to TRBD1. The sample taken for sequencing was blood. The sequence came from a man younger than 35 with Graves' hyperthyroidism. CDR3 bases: TGTGCCAGCAGTTACTCACAGGGGGCCGGTAATTCACCCCTCCACTTT. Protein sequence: CASSYSQGAGNSPLHF.